Presented here are 7 T cell receptor beta chains from one specimen sequenced in a study of blood T cell repertoires in COVID-19. Assay used: immunoSEQ multiplex PCR; TCRdb lists only in-frame clones, some missing. The sample includes over 65,000 clones, approximately 86% of them seen just once. Sequencing was carried out using peripheral blood. These receptors were taken from a man older than 75 with COVID-19, enrolled during active disease.

The chain is built from TRBV15 and TRBJ1-3; 8 bases match TRBD1. J was trimmed by 4 bases and V by 0 bases; bases with no gene match: 5. Germline V gene sequence: CDR1 LNHNV, CDR2 YYDKDF (reference sequence). The CDR3 runs 16 residues. In DNA, the CDR3 is TGTGCCACCAGCAGAGATCAGGGGGCGAGCGGAAACACCATATATTTT. Translating gives CATSRDQGASGNTIYF.

This chain connects TRBV5-1 to TRBJ1-1; D unclear. Germline CDR1 SGHRS, CDR2 YFSETQ. V lost 3 bases to trimming and J lost 5 bases, with 20 bases between them. The CDR3 loop spans 16 amino acids. The CDR3 loop is CASSSGRGPIGTEAFF. The CDR3 bases are TGCGCCAGCAGCTCGGGTAGAGGGCCGATAGGAACTGAAGCTTTCTTT.

The chain joins TRBV3-1 (or the pseudogene TRBV3-2) to TRBJ1-1; 9 nucleotides align to TRBD1. Germline V gene data show CDR1 as LGHDT and CDR2 as YNNKEL (reference sequence). The CDR3 spans 14 residues. V lost 4 bases, J lost 5 bases, and 5 bases stayed unmatched. CDR3 nucleotides: TGTGCCAGCAGCCCTCGACAGGGGGGGACTGAAGCTTTCTTT. Protein sequence: CASSPRQGGTEAFF.

CDR3 residues: CASSPDRVYGYTF. The DNA of the CDR3 is TGTGCCAGCTCCCCGGACAGGGTTTATGGCTACACCTTC. This rearrangement joins TRBV18 to TRBJ1-2; 8 bases map to TRBD1. CDR3 length: 13 residues. The J segment lost 5 bases and the V segment lost 6 bases, leaving 5 bases of the junction unmatched. CDR1 and CDR2 from the germline V gene are KGHSH and LQKENI.

The chain carries TRBV7-8 and TRBJ1-2; D is ambiguous. The V end lost 4 bases, the J end lost 8 bases, and 11 bases lay between the germline ends. The CDR3 covers 12 residues. Germline V CDR1 and CDR2: SGHVS, FQNEAQ. CDR3 nucleotides: TGTGCCAGCAGCTGGGAGGGAAGAGGCTACACCTTC. Its protein product is CASSWEGRGYTF.

The genes are TRBV18 and TRBJ1-5; possibly TRBD1 for D (5 bases). CDR3 length: 14 residues. With 0 bases removed from V and 4 bases from J, the gap between germline ends came to 7 bases. Germline V gives CDR1 KGHSH, CDR2 LQKENI. The CDR3 here is CASSPPPGNQPQHF. CDR3 DNA sequence: TGTGCCAGCTCACCACCGCCAGGGAATCAGCCCCAGCATTTT. The whole variable domain, filled in from reference TRBV18 and TRBJ1-5, reads NAGVMQNPRHLVRRRGQEARLRCSPMKGHSHVYWYRQLPEEGLKFMVYLQKENIIDESGMPKERFSAEFPKEGPSILRIQQVVRGDSAAYFCASSPPPGNQPQHFGDGTRLSIL.

The rearrangement links TRBV19 to TRBJ1-1; 9 positions match TRBD1. Germline V gene lookup returns CDR1 LNHDA and CDR2 SQIVND (reference sequence). V gave up 3 bases and J gave up 7 bases; unmatched junction bases: 6. This CDR3 is 14 amino acids long. The CDR3 loop is CASSIAGTGNEAFF. The CDR3 bases are TGTGCCAGTAGTATCGCCGGGACAGGGAATGAAGCTTTCTTT.